This T cell receptor beta chain was identified during a study of identical twins. Study-level points and caveats: Alpha sequences that were out-of-frame and twin-shared showed an excess of low generation probability.

Template switching supplied a universal primer site; unique molecular identifiers were carried on the cDNA. In TCRdb, the 5' RACE reads were re-called with MiXCR into one record per CDR3 protein. The data hold roughly 290,000 distinct CDR3 sequences, with about 8.1% observed a single time. This clonotype has a count of ten or more. What it recognizes is unknown. These sequences were also reported in another study, on yellow fever vaccine responses in identical twins.

This TCR came from a woman aged 18-29 years in good health. Input material: memory (CD45RO+) T cells sorted from blood.

CDR3 coding DNA: TGCGCCAGCAGCTTGGTGACAGGGACCTTGAACACTGAAGCTTTCTTT. This encodes CASSLVTGTLNTEAFF. This chain joins TRBV5-1 and TRBJ1-1; 7 bases map to TRBD1. The CDR3 is 16 amino acids. V lost 0 bases to trimming and J lost 0 bases; unmatched junction nucleotides: 5. Looked up from germline, CDR1 is SGHRS and CDR2 is YFSETQ.